This T cell receptor (beta chain) came from a study of Ad26.COV2.S vaccination and SARS-CoV-2 variants. Overall study context: Dosing was one shot or two shots 56 days apart.

The repertoire was sequenced with immunoSEQ multiplex PCR; TCRdb's copy has only in-frame clones and lacks some. Of approximately 300,000 clones listed, 85% were seen once; the top ten hold 2% to 2.5%. Indicated treatment: roughly 20 received Ad26.COV2.S at low or high dose, single or two shots; roughly five received placebo; per-sample allocation not given. Day 63 after the first injection of vaccine or placebo was the sampling time. Wuhan-strain SARS-CoV-2 spike was expressed by the Ad26 vector that made up the vaccine. This TCR was sampled from a person aged 18 to 59 who received the Ad26.COV2.S COVID-19 vaccine or a placebo. The material sequenced was peripheral blood, taken in a trial of Ad26.COV2.S vaccine versus placebo.

The CDR3, as DNA: TGTGCCAGCAGAGAGCGGGGGCGGGACGGGGAGCTGTTTTTT. Encoded protein: CASRERGRDGELFF. V gene TRBV2 combines with J gene TRBJ2-2, with 8 bases aligning to TRBD2. There are 14 residues in the CDR3. Germline V CDR1 and CDR2: SNHLY, FYNNEI. J gave up 7 bases and V 6 bases, and 7 bases lay outside the gene matches.